This T cell receptor beta chain was profiled in a study of blood T cells in healthy people across ages. Alongside a J-beta primer mix, a sample-barcoded 5' primer served in a second PCR lasting roughly 6 to 11 cycles. Every cDNA molecule bore a tag from a template-switch adaptor containing 12 random nucleotides. In TCRdb, the 5' RACE reads were re-called with MiXCR into one record per CDR3 protein. The sample lists 700,000 to 850,000 distinct CDR3 sequences; approximately 35% were seen once. V lost 3 bases and J lost 11; bases outside the gene matches: 17. Germline-derived CDR1 and CDR2 are SGHTA and FQGNSA. The CDR3 length is 17 residues.

The sample was blood. This rearrangement joins TRBV7-2 to TRBJ2-5, with TRBD2 identical over 11 bases. The TCR originated in a man aged 18 to 29 in good health. CDR3 protein: CASSFPSGGNPNNEQYF. CDR3 coding DNA: TGTGCCAGCAGCTTCCCTAGCGGGGGGAACCCGAACAATGAGCAGTACTTC.